This entry lists 5 T cell receptor beta chains sequenced from one sample in a study of monozygotic twins with inflammatory bowel disease. No DNA is given; TCRdb re-called the 5' RACE reads and lists each CDR3 protein once. Its table records 330,000 or so distinct CDR3 sequences. Sequences were obtained from blood. The receptors come from a human donor with ulcerative colitis or Crohn's disease, or a healthy co-twin of an affected twin (not recorded which).

V gene TRBV6-5 combines with J gene TRBJ1-5; as DNA is missing, the TRBD1 call by TCRdb cannot be tested. There are 18 residues in the CDR3. The germline V gene encodes CDR1 MNHEY and CDR2 SVGAGI. The chain's CDR3 is CASSYSMQGARSNQPQHF.

V gene TRBV28 combines with J gene TRBJ1-4; TCRdb gives TRBD1 as the D gene, but with no DNA this cannot be confirmed. Looked up from germline, CDR1 is MDHEN and CDR2 is SYDVKM. The CDR3 totals 17 residues. The CDR3 loop is CASSLPGQGAKGEKLFF.

This sequence joins TRBV28 and TRBJ2-7; TCRdb selects TRBD1, and the lack of DNA leaves this call unchecked. The CDR3 spans 15 residues. Germline V lookup: CDR1 MDHEN, CDR2 SYDVKM. CDR3 protein: CASSPAGVVSYEQYF. The whole variable domain, filled in from reference TRBV28 and TRBJ2-7, reads DVKVTQSSRYLVKRTGEKVFLECVQDMDHENMFWYRQDPGLGLRLIYFSYDVKMKEKGDIPEGYSVSREKKERFSLILESASTNQTSMYLCASSPAGVVSYEQYFGPGTRLTVT.

The rearrangement uses TRBV5-8 and TRBJ2-5; there is no DNA to check the TCRdb D call of TRBD1. CDR3 length equals 17 residues. From germline, CDR1 is SGHTS and CDR2 YDEGEE. The CDR3: CASTKGGGVLRQETQYF.

The chain recombines TRBV5-1 with TRBJ2-1; the TCRdb D gene call, TRBD1, has no DNA to confirm it. The germline V gene encodes CDR1 SGHRS and CDR2 YFSETQ. This CDR3 has 14 residues. This chain's CDR3 is CASCPLPGYNEQFF.